This entry concerns a single T cell receptor beta chain. This clone's antigen is unknown. It has no much larger one-base neighbor in the sample; base qualities were not kept. The trial excluded patients who had a history of autoimmune disease or were on systemic immunosuppression. In every dose cohort, peripheral blood was drawn for TCR sequencing at baseline, cycle 4 day 1, and cycle 7 day 1. The samples were drawn from a first-in-human, open-label, multicenter phase I dose-escalation trial of ivuxolimab. The trial enrolled adults with locally advanced or metastatic head and neck squamous cell, hepatocellular, melanoma or renal cell carcinoma. Before TCR sequencing, CD4+ and CD8+ T cells were separately sorted from peripheral blood. The source of the sample is a study of OX40 agonist ivuxolimab in advanced cancers. Some background on the complete study: Ivuxolimab, which targeted the costimulatory receptor OX40 (CD134), was an agonistic, fully human IgG2 monoclonal antibody. A male proportion of 82.7% and a mean age of approximately 58 years, ranging from about 20 to 80, were recorded for the dose-escalation cohort. The paper reports the monotherapy dose-escalation portion (N = 52 patients) of the phase I ivuxolimab trial. The purpose of peripheral TCRbeta sequencing was to test whether ivuxolimab changed TCR sequence diversity and led to clonal T-cell expansion. Partial responses occurred in three dose-escalation patients: two with cutaneous melanoma and one with hepatocellular carcinoma. Intravenous ivuxolimab was administered to patients every 2 weeks at six dose levels: 0.01, 0.1, 0.3, 1.5, 3 and 10 mg/kg. Of the approximately 54 patients in dose escalation, some 19 had hepatocellular carcinoma, some 15 had melanoma, 9 had renal cell carcinoma and 9 had head and neck cancer. Patients were allowed to have had prior anti-PD-1, anti-PD-L1 or anti-CTLA-4 therapy, and approximately 40% of the dose-escalation patients had previously received checkpoint inhibitors.

Overall study outcomes, separate from this receptor: After ivuxolimab, more expanded clones were found on average in CD8+ T cells than in CD4+ T cells. Antigen specificity was not determined for the clonally expanded peripheral T cells. In the 0.1-3.0 mg/kg groups, partial responders were among the patients with the lowest normalized peripheral clonal expansion, particularly in CD8+ T cells. At doses from 0.1 to 3.0 mg/kg, clonal expansion was seen in both CD4+ and CD8+ blood T cells between baseline and week 6. Low levels of normalized T-cell clonal expansion were also seen in some patients who did not respond.

Genomic DNA was extracted from sorted cells for sequencing of the TCRbeta CDR3 region. TCRbeta CDR3 regions were sequenced using the immunoSEQ Assay. What TCRdb holds here is the immuneACCESS table cut down to in-frame rearrangements. Part of the clones is not present; checked against another copy, under half of the missing clones reflect an unresolved V gene, and the others are unexplained. The sample table holds about 80,000 clones, of which approximately 91% were seen once. 0.55% to 0.7% of the sample is in the top ten clones. Sequencing was performed on CD4+ or CD8+ T cells sorted from blood, taken in a trial of the OX40 agonist ivuxolimab. The receptor's source is an adult with an advanced solid tumor such as melanoma, head and neck, liver or kidney cancer.

The DNA sequence is TGTGCCAGCTCACTTACGGACGGATCCTACGAGCAGTACTTC. Its translation reads: CASSLTDGSYEQYF. The sequence is built from TRBV18 and TRBJ2-7; the D gene is not confidently resolved. The CDR3 covers 14 residues, taking in both the cysteine and the phenylalanine. Only the CDR3 part of the read is kept: 42 bases, read in frame from the first base. V is clipped by 4 bases and J by 1 base, and the sequence between their germline boundaries is 11 bases long. For CDR1 and CDR2, the germline V gene lists KGHSH and LQKENI. The variable domain in full, with residues beyond the CDR3 obtained from the reference TRBV18 and TRBJ2-7 genes, is NAGVMQNPRHLVRRRGQEARLRCSPMKGHSHVYWYRQLPEEGLKFMVYLQKENIIDESGMPKERFSAEFPKEGPSILRIQQVVRGDSAAYFCASSLTDGSYEQYFGPGTRLTVT.